The 20 T cell receptor beta chains presented below share a single source sample, sequenced in a study of spatial heterogeneity in lung cancer. Each CDR3 protein gets one entry after TCRdb re-called the 5' RACE reads with MiXCR. The sample has 45,000 to 55,000 distinct CDR3 sequences, roughly 5.2% seen once; the top ten hold 11%. Time point defined: sample taken at primary tumor resection. Tumor, nontumor lung or frozen PBMC supplied whole RNA, sequenced without sorting. Specimen: PBMCs, collected at surgery. The receptor source for this set is a male donor with early-stage non-small cell lung cancer.

This clonotype was found a few times. The rearrangement uses TRBV28 and TRBJ2-2, with D possibly TRBD1 on 6 matching bases. CDR1 and CDR2 from the germline V gene are MDHEN and SYDVKM. The CDR3 runs to 15 residues. The V end was cut by 6 bases, the J end by 3 bases, with 14 bases between. Here the CDR3 DNA reads TGTGCCAGCAGCTTAGCAGGGGCCGACACCGGGGAGCTGTTTTTT. Its protein product is CASSLAGADTGELFF.

Many counts were recorded for this clonotype. V is TRBV3-1 and J is TRBJ2-2; the D is unclear. V was pared by 4 bases and J by 4 bases, with 4 bases between. Germline V gives CDR1 LGHDT, CDR2 YNNKEL (reference sequence). The CDR3 length is 12 residues. This CDR3 reads CASSLSTGELFF. The CDR3 bases are TGTGCCAGCAGCCTCTCCACCGGGGAGCTGTTTTTT.

The CDR3 DNA sequence: TGTGCCAGCAGGCTTAGCGGGGGATCCACAGATACGCAGTATTTT. Its translation is CASRLSGGSTDTQYF. This sequence joins TRBV12-3 or TRBV12-4 and TRBJ2-3; 9 bases are a match to TRBD2. V shed 6 bases, J shed 2 bases, and the junction held 6 bases outside the gene matches. The CDR3 totals 15 residues.

Many counts were recorded for this clonotype. The chain combines TRBV2 with TRBJ2-1, with TRBD2 identical over 8 bases. Trimming cost V 9 bases and J 5 bases; bases outside gene matches: 6. CDR3 length: 13 amino acids. Germline V CDR1 and CDR2: SNHLY, FYNNEI. CDR3 bases: TGTGCCAGGGGAGCGGGAGAGAACAATGAGCAGTTCTTC. Translated, it gives CARGAGENNEQFF.

At least ten counts were recorded for this clonotype. The chain joins TRBV6-6 to TRBJ2-7; D uncertain. Trimming cost V 6 bases and J 0 bases, with 15 bases left between them. Per germline, CDR1 MNHNY and CDR2 SVGAGI (reference sequence). This CDR3 spans 15 amino acids. CDR3 sequence reads: CASSYSPSISYEQYF. Written as DNA, the CDR3 is TGTGCCAGCAGCTATTCCCCGAGTATCTCCTACGAGCAGTACTTC.

This clonotype was counted at least ten times. The chain joins TRBV27 to TRBJ1-3, with a weak D call TRBD1 (5 bases). The CDR3 is 14 residues long. In germline, CDR1 is MNHEY, CDR2 SMNVEV (reference sequence). The V end was cut by 4 bases, the J end by 0 bases, with 7 bases between. The CDR3 DNA reads TGTGCCAGCAGTTCCGGGACCTCTGGAAACACCATATATTTT. Its protein product is CASSSGTSGNTIYF.

This clonotype was recorded at least ten times. The chain employs TRBV6-5 and TRBJ1-6; D gene ambiguous. V lost 4 bases and J lost 5, with 12 bases in between. Germline values: CDR1 MNHEY, CDR2 SVGAGI. CDR3 size: 15 residues. CDR3 loop: CASSFNRQDNSPLHF. The CDR3 DNA reads as TGTGCCAGCAGTTTCAATCGGCAGGATAATTCACCCCTCCACTTT.

This clonotype was observed many times. The V and J genes are TRBV20-1 and TRBJ2-1; D is unresolved. V dropped 4 bases and J dropped 1 base, with 14 bases sitting between them. The CDR3 runs 15 residues. Germline V gives CDR1 DFQATT, CDR2 SNEGSKA (reference sequence). The chain's CDR3 is CSATYYQLSYNEQFF. In DNA form, the CDR3 reads TGCAGTGCTACGTACTACCAACTGTCCTACAATGAGCAGTTCTTC.

Many counts were recorded for this clonotype. V is TRBV28 and J is TRBJ2-7; 9 nucleotides align to TRBD2. With V trimmed by 4 bases and J by 2 bases, 9 bases remained unmatched. Germline V lookup: CDR1 MDHEN, CDR2 SYDVKM. The CDR3 is 16 amino acids. The CDR3 nucleotides are TGTGCCAGCAGTTCTACTTGGACTAGCGAGGCCTACGAGCAGTACTTC. As protein: CASSSTWTSEAYEQYF.

The chain carries TRBV7-6 and TRBJ2-5; D is undetermined. This CDR3 comprises 13 residues. Germline CDR1 is SGHVS and CDR2 is FNYEAQ. The V and J ends lost 5 bases and 5 bases respectively, with 12 bases between them. The CDR3 loop is CASSPTTAETQYF. Here the CDR3 DNA reads TGTGCCAGCAGCCCTACGACGGCGGAGACCCAGTACTTC. Combining the CDR3 with reference TRBV7-6 and TRBJ2-5 gives the whole variable domain GAGVSQSPRYKVTKRGQDVALRCDPISGHVSLYWYRQALGQGPEFLTYFNYEAQQDKSGLPNDRFSAERPEGSISTLTIQRTEQRDSAMYRCASSPTTAETQYFGPGTRLLVL.

This clonotype was counted ten times or more. The V and J genes are TRBV12-3 or TRBV12-4 and TRBJ2-1; D is unresolved. V gave up 6 bases and J gave up 2 bases, with 17 bases separating them. The CDR3 runs to 16 residues. CDR3 in DNA: TGTGCCAGCAGGGGTCGGGCAATAGAAGCCTACAATGAGCAGTTCTTC. This translates into CASRGRAIEAYNEQFF.

This clonotype was found a few times. V gene TRBV10-3 combines with J gene TRBJ1-5; TRBD1 matches 11 bases. V shed 5 bases and J 7 bases; nucleotides not matched to a gene: 10. Germline CDR1 ENHRY, CDR2 SYGVKD. This CDR3 region has 16 residues. CDR3 loop: CAISSADGQGAQPQHF. The CDR3 DNA follows: TGTGCCATCAGTTCAGCCGATGGACAGGGGGCACAGCCCCAGCATTTT.

This clonotype occurred many times. The CDR3 bases are TGCAGCGTTGAGGGGGGACAGGGGGATGAAAAACTGTTTTTT. Translation: CSVEGGQGDEKLFF. This chain joins TRBV29-1 and TRBJ1-4; 11 bases align to TRBD1. This CDR3 has 14 residues. V shed 3 bases, J shed 6 bases, and the junction held 3 bases outside the gene matches. CDR1 and CDR2 (germline): SQVTM, ANQGSEA.

This clonotype was seen ten or more times. J is TRBJ1-6 and V is TRBV30; D gene ambiguous. There are 12 residues in the CDR3. Trimming left V 5 bases short and J 12 bases short, with 14 bases between. CDR1 GTSNPN and CDR2 SVGIG come from the germline V gene (reference sequence). Here the CDR3 reads CAWDPGRLPLHF. As DNA, the CDR3 is TGTGCCTGGGACCCAGGACGGCTACCCCTCCACTTT. Full variable domain (missing parts from reference TRBV30 and TRBJ1-6): SQTIHQWPATLVQPVGSPLSLECTVEGTSNPNLYWYRQAAGRGLQLLFYSVGIGQISSEVPQNLSASRPQDRQFILSSKKLLLSDSGFYLCAWDPGRLPLHFGNGTRLTVT.

This clonotype was found many times. The rearrangement uses TRBV7-9 and TRBJ2-7; maybe TRBD2 (6 bases). Germline CDR1 SEHNR, CDR2 FQNEAQ (reference sequence). The CDR3 loop spans 15 amino acids. Trimming shortened V by 5 bases and J by 6 bases, and 20 bases separated the two germline ends. The CDR3 spells CASSPRNPSVPEQYF. The DNA of the CDR3 is TGTGCCAGCAGCCCAAGAAACCCTAGCGTCCCCGAGCAGTACTTC.

This clonotype was seen many times. CDR3 amino acids: CASSPLGNTIYF. For the CDR3, the DNA is TGTGCCAGCAGTCCTCTTGGAAACACCATATATTTT. This chain joins TRBV2 and TRBJ1-3; D call uncertain. V lost 5 bases to trimming and J lost 3 bases, with 5 bases between them. The CDR3 is made up of 12 amino acids. CDR1 and CDR2 (germline): SNHLY, FYNNEI.

This clonotype was observed many times. As DNA, the CDR3 is TGCAGTGCTAGAATGTCTAGCGGGAGGGCCGGGGCTGGAGATACGCAGTATTTT. Translating it yields CSARMSSGRAGAGDTQYF. V is TRBV20-1 and J is TRBJ2-3; the match to TRBD2 covers 12 bases. Germline lookup yields CDR1 DFQATT and CDR2 SNEGSKA (reference sequence). V trimming: 2 bases; J trimming: 5 bases; junction bases outside the gene matches: 14. The CDR3 is made up of 18 amino acids.

This clonotype has at least ten counts. The chain combines TRBV29-1 with TRBJ2-7, with 10 bases lining up with TRBD2. CDR1 SQVTM and CDR2 ANQGSEA come from the germline V gene. The CDR3 consists of 14 residues. Trimming removed 4 bases from V and 4 bases from J; junction bases left unmatched: 7. The CDR3 DNA reads TGCAGCGTTGTAACTAGCGGGAAGGTGTACGAGCAGTACTTC. Translating it yields CSVVTSGKVYEQYF.

The CDR3 DNA reads as TGTGCCAGCAGCCCACTAGGGTGGGAAAAACTGTTTTTT. Translated, it gives CASSPLGWEKLFF. This chain joins TRBV7-9 and TRBJ1-4; D not certain. The germline V gene has CDR1 SEHNR and CDR2 FQNEAQ (reference sequence). This CDR3 is 13 amino acids long. The ends were cut back, 5 bases at V and 8 bases at J, with 12 bases in the middle. The complete variable domain, with remaining parts taken from reference TRBV7-9 and TRBJ1-4, reads DTGVSQNPRHKITKRGQNVTFRCDPISEHNRLYWYRQTLGQGPEFLTYFQNEAQLEKSRLLSDRFSAERPKGSFSTLEIQRTEQGDSAMYLCASSPLGWEKLFFGSGTQLSVL.

The V and J genes are TRBV19 and TRBJ2-1; the match to TRBD1 covers 9 bases. Germline trimming cut 3 bases from V and 9 bases from J; bases unmatched to any gene: 9. Germline lookup yields CDR1 LNHDA and CDR2 SQIVND (reference sequence). The CDR3 is 15 residues long. The CDR3 sequence is CASSMAGQGTTEQFF. The CDR3 DNA sequence: TGTGCCAGTAGTATGGCGGGACAGGGTACGACTGAGCAGTTCTTC. The whole variable domain, filled in from reference TRBV19 and TRBJ2-1, reads DGGITQSPKYLFRKEGQNVTLSCEQNLNHDAMYWYRQDPGQGLRLIYYSQIVNDFQKGDIAEGYSVSREKKESFPLTVTSAQKNPTAFYLCASSMAGQGTTEQFFGPGTRLTVL.